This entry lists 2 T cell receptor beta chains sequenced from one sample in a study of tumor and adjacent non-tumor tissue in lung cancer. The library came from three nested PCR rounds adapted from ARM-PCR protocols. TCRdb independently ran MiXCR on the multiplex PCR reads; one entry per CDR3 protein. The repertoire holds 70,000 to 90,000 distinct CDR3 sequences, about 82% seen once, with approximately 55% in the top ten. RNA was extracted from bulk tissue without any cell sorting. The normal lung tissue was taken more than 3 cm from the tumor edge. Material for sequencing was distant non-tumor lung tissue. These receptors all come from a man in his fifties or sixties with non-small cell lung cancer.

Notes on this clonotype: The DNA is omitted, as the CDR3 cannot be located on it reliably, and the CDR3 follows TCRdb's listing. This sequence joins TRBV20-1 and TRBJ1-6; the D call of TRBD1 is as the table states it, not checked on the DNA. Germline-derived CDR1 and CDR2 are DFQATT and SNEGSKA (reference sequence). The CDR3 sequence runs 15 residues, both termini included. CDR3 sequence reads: CSARVARGNNSPLRF.

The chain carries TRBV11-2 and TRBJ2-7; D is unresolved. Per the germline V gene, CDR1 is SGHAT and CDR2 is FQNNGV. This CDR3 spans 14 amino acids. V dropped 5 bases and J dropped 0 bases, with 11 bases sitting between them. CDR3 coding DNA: TGTGCCAGCAGCATACTGCGCAGCTCCTACGAGCAGTACTTC. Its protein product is CASSILRSSYEQYF.